The present TCR beta chain was sequenced within a study of T cell changes during pregnancy in multiple sclerosis. The ends were cut back, 2 bases at V and 5 bases at J, with 16 bases in the middle. The CDR3 has 15 residues. Germline lookup yields CDR1 SEHNR and CDR2 FQNEAQ (reference sequence). The repertoire was sequenced with immunoSEQ multiplex PCR; TCRdb's copy has only in-frame clones and lacks some. In the table there are over 25,000 clones, roughly nine tenths of which are singletons. The source was CD8+ T cells from peripheral blood mononuclear cells, collected in the third trimester of pregnancy. V usage is TRBV7-9 and J usage is TRBJ2-7, with a weak D call TRBD1 (6 bases). This TCR was sampled from a female donor with multiple sclerosis, enrolled in a pregnancy study. The CDR3 nucleotides read TGTGCCAGCAGCTTATCACAGGGAGTTAACCACGAGCAGTACTTC. Translated: CASSLSQGVNHEQYF.